This T cell receptor (beta chain) was documented in a study of somatic mutations in cytotoxic T cells in rheumatoid arthritis. The protocol was immunoSEQ multiplex PCR, while the TCRdb copy is restricted to in-frame clones and leaves out a portion. The sample includes roughly 3,900 clones, approximately 93% of them seen just once. V was pared by 4 bases and J by 5 bases, with 11 bases of the junction left unmatched. The CDR3 covers 15 residues. CDR1 SGHNT and CDR2 YYREEE come from the germline V gene (reference sequence). Sequenced material: CD8+ T cells sorted from blood. The chain links TRBV5-4 to TRBJ2-5; 7 bases align to TRBD2. This receptor was identified in a woman aged 55 to 70 with rheumatoid arthritis. CDR3 sequence reads: CASSPSGAEAETQYF. In nucleotides, the CDR3 is TGTGCCAGCAGCCCAAGCGGGGCAGAAGCGGAGACCCAGTACTTC.